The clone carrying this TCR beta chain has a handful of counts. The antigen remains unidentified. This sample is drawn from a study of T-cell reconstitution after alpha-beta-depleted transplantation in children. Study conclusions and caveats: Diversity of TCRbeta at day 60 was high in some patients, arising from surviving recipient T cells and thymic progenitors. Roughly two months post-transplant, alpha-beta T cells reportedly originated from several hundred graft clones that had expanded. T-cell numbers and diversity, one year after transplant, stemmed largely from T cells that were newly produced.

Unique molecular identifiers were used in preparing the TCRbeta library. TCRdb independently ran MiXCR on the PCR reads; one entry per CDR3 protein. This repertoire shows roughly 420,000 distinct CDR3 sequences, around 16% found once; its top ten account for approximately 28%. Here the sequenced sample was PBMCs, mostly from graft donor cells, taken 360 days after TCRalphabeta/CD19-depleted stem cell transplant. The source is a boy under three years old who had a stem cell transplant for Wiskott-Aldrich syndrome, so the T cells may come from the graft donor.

The CDR3 DNA sequence: TGCAGCGTTGGATGGCGGGGGCGGTACGAGCAGTACTTC. Its translation is CSVGWRGRYEQYF. This chain joins TRBV29-1 and TRBJ2-7, with D tentatively TRBD2 (7 bases). Trimming took off 4 bases at V and 4 bases at J, with 14 bases between the two ends. Looked up from germline, CDR1 is SQVTM and CDR2 is ANQGSEA. The CDR3 has 13 amino acids.